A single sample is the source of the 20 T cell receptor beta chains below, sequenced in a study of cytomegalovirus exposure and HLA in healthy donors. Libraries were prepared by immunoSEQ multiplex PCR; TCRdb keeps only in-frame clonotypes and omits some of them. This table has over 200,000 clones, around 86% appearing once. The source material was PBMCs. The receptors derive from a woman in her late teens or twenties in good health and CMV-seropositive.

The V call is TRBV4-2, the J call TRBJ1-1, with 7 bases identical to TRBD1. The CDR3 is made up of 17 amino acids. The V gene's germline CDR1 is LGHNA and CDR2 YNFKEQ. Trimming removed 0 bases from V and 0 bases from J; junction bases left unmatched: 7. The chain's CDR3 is CASSQDRTGKVNTEAFF. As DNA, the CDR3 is TGTGCCAGCAGCCAAGATCGGACAGGAAAGGTGAACACTGAAGCTTTCTTT.

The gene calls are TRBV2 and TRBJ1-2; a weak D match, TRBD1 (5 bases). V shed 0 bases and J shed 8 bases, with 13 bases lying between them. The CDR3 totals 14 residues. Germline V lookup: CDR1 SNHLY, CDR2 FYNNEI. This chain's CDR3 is CASSEALRQTGYTF. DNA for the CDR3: TGTGCCAGCAGTGAAGCGCTTCGACAGACCGGCTACACCTTC.

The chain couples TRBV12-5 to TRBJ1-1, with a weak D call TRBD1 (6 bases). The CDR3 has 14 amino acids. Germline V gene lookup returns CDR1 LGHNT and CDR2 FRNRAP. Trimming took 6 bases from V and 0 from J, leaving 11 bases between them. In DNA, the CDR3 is TGTGCTAGTGGATCCGGACAGCTGAACACTGAAGCTTTCTTT. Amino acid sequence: CASGSGQLNTEAFF.

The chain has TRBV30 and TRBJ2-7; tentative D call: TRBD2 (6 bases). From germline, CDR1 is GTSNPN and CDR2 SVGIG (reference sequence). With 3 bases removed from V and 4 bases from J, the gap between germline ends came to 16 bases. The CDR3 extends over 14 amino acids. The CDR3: CAWSDTGVRYEQYF. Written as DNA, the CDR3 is TGTGCCTGGAGCGATACGGGAGTTAGGTACGAGCAGTACTTC.

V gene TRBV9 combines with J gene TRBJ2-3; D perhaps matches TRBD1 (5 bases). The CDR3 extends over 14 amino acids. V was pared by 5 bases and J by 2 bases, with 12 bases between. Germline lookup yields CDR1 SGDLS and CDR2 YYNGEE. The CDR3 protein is CASSWGSDTDTQYF. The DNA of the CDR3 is TGTGCCAGCAGTTGGGGCAGTGACACAGATACGCAGTATTTT.

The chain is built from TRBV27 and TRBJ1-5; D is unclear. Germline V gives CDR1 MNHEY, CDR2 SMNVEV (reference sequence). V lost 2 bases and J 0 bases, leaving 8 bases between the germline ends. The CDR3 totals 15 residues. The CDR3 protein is CASSLNTDSNQPQHF. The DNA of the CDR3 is TGTGCCAGCAGTTTAAACACCGATAGCAATCAGCCCCAGCATTTT.

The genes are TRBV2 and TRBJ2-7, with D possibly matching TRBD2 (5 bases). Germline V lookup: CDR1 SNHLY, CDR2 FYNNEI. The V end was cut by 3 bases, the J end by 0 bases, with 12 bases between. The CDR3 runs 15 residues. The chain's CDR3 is CASSDRRVSSYEQYF. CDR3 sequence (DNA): TGTGCCAGCAGTGACAGGCGGGTTAGCTCCTACGAGCAGTACTTC.

The CDR3 protein is CASSLRQVEDTQYF. The CDR3 nucleotides read TGCGCCAGCAGCTTGAGGCAGGTTGAGGATACGCAGTATTTT. This chain uses TRBV5-1 with TRBJ2-3; D is ambiguous. This CDR3 has 14 residues. V shed 1 base and J shed 6 bases, with 12 bases lying between them. Per the germline V gene, CDR1 is SGHRS and CDR2 is YFSETQ.

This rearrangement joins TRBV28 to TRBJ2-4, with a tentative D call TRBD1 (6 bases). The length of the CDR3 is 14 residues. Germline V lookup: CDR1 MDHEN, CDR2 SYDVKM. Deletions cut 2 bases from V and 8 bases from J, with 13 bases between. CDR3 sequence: CASSLNGQGYIQYF. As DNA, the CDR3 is TGTGCCAGCAGTTTAAATGGGCAGGGGTACATTCAGTACTTC.

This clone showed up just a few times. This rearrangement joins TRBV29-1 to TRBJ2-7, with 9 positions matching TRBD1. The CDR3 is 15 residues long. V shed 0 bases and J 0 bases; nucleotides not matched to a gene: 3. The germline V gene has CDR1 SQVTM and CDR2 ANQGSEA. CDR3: CSVEEKTGGSYEQYF. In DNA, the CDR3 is TGCAGCGTTGAAGAAAAGACAGGGGGCTCCTACGAGCAGTACTTC.

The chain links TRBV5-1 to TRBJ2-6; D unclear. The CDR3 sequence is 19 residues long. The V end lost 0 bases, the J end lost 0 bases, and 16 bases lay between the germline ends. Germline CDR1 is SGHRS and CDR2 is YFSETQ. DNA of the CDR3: TGCGCCAGCAGCTTGGCAGGCAGGCCTACCCCCTCTGGGGCCAACGTCCTGACTTTC. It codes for CASSLAGRPTPSGANVLTF.

The CDR3 region has the DNA TGTGCCAGCTCACCGGGCCAGGATCAAGAGACCCAGTACTTC. It encodes CASSPGQDQETQYF. This chain joins TRBV18 and TRBJ2-5; no clear D. The CDR3 consists of 14 residues. The germline V and J ends were trimmed by 3 bases and 2 bases, with 10 bases remaining between them. Germline CDR1 KGHSH, CDR2 LQKENI.

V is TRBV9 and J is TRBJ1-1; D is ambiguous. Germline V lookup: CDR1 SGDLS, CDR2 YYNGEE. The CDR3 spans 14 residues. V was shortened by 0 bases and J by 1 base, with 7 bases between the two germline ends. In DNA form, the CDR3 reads TGTGCCAGCAGCGTAGCTTCGAGGAACACTGAAGCTTTCTTT. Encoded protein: CASSVASRNTEAFF.

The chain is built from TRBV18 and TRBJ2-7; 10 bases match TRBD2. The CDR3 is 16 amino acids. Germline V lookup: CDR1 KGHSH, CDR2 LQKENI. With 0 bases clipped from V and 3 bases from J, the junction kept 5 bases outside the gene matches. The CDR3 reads CASSPPLAGVVYEQYF. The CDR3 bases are TGTGCCAGCTCACCACCGCTAGCGGGAGTGGTCTACGAGCAGTACTTC. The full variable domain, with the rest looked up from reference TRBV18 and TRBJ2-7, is NAGVMQNPRHLVRRRGQEARLRCSPMKGHSHVYWYRQLPEEGLKFMVYLQKENIIDESGMPKERFSAEFPKEGPSILRIQQVVRGDSAAYFCASSPPLAGVVYEQYFGPGTRLTVT.

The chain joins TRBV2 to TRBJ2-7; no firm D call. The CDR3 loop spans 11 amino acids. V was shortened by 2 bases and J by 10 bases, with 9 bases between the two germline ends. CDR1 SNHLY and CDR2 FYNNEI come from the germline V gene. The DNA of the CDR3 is TGTGCCAGCAGTGAATCCGGTAGCCAGTACTTC. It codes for CASSESGSQYF.

The CDR3 sequence: CASSQDARRGWETQYF. The CDR3 DNA reads as TGCGCCAGCAGCCAAGATGCGCGGAGGGGATGGGAGACCCAGTACTTC. The V gene is TRBV4-1, the J gene TRBJ2-5, with D possibly matching TRBD2 (6 bases). Trimming removed 0 bases at V and 5 bases at J, with 16 bases between. CDR1 is MGHRA and CDR2 is YSYEKL in the germline V gene. The CDR3 is 16 residues long.

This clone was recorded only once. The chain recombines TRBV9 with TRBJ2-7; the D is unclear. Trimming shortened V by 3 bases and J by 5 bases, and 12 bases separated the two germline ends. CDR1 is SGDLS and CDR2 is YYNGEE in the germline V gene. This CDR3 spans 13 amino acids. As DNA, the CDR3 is TGTGCCAGCAGCGCCAGCTCAGGCGACGAGCAGTACTTC. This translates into CASSASSGDEQYF. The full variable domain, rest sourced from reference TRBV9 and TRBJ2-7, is DSGVTQTPKHLITATGQRVTLRCSPRSGDLSVYWYQQSLDQGLQFLIQYYNGEERAKGNILERFSAQQFPDLHSELNLSSLELGDSALYFCASSASSGDEQYFGPGTRLTVT.

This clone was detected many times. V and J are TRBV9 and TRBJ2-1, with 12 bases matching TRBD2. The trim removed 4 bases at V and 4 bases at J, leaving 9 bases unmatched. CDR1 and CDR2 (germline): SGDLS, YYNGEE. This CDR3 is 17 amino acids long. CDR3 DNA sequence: TGTGCCAGCAGCTTTTCTCTAGCGGGAGGGATTTACAATGAGCAGTTCTTC. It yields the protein CASSFSLAGGIYNEQFF.

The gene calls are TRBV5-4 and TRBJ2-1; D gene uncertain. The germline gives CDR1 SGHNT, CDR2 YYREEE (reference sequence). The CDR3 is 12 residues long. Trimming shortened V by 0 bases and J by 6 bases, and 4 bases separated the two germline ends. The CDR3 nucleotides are TGTGCCAGCAGCTTGGACAGCAATGAGCAGTTCTTC. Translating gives CASSLDSNEQFF.

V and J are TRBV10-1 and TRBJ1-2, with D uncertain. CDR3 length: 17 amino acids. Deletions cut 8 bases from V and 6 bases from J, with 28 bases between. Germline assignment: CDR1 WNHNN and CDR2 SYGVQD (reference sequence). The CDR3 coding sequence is TGCGCCAGCGGTTCCCGGTTCGACCTGAACATGGGCGATGGCTACACCTTC. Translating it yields CASGSRFDLNMGDGYTF.